Listed below are T cell receptor beta chains from one sample, sequenced in a study of blood T cells in healthy people across ages. One entry per CDR3 protein, called by TCRdb with MiXCR from the 5' RACE reads. Counted here are about 1.4 million distinct CDR3 sequences, almost 60% occurring once; the ten biggest clones make up 6.5% to 8.5%. Source material: blood. Receptors originate from a man aged 18 to 30 in good health. The CDR3 runs from the conserved cysteine through the conserved F or W. D genes are given only for firm matches. Some rows have no size entry. The others give once, few or many, or a class for an expanded clone.

NA	TRBV7-2	TRBJ2-1	NA	CASSWGSGLNPNEQFF	TGTGCCAGCAGCTGGGGATCGGGACTGAACCCCAATGAGCAGTTCTTC
TRBD1	TRBV14	TRBJ2-7	NA	CASSQVRGRGEQYF	TGTGCCAGCAGCCAAGTAAGGGGGCGCGGCGAGCAGTACTTC
NA	TRBV29-1	TRBJ1-1	NA	CSVEADFGGRAFF	TGCAGCGTTGAAGCCGACTTCGGAGGGAGAGCTTTCTTT
NA	TRBV12-3/TRBV12-4	TRBJ2-2	NA	CASTTRGGMLNTGELFF	TGTGCCAGCACCACTAGGGGAGGAATGCTGAACACCGGGGAGCTGTTTTTT
NA	TRBV4-1	TRBJ2-1	NA	CASSQDQGQGLRQFF	TGCGCCAGCAGCCAAGATCAGGGGCAGGGTCTGAGGCAGTTCTTC
NA	TRBV7-2	TRBJ1-3	NA	CASSPPPGSGNTIYF	TGTGCCAGCAGTCCCCCCCCAGGGTCTGGAAACACCATATATTTT
NA	TRBV7-2	TRBJ2-1	few	CASSFRSSNEQFF	TGTGCCAGCAGCTTTAGATCCAGCAATGAGCAGTTCTTC
NA	TRBV3-1	TRBJ2-7	few	CASSQEIAYEQYF	TGTGCCAGCAGCCAAGAAATCGCCTACGAGCAGTACTTC
NA	TRBV6-2/TRBV6-3	TRBJ2-7	few	CASSRTRAYEQYF	TGTGCCAGCTCCCGCACTAGGGCCTACGAGCAGTACTTC
NA	TRBV28	TRBJ1-2	NA	CASTKGDDTGYGYTF	TGTGCCAGCACAAAAGGAGATGACACCGGCTATGGCTACACCTTC
NA	TRBV5-1	TRBJ1-1	NA	CASASVGSTEAFF	TGCGCCAGCGCTAGTGTAGGTTCCACTGAAGCTTTCTTT
NA	TRBV7-8	TRBJ2-5	NA	CASSGAEGLGETQYF	TGTGCCAGCAGCGGAGCCGAGGGTCTTGGAGAGACCCAGTACTTC
NA	TRBV7-9	TRBJ1-2	NA	CASQEGGGYTF	TGTGCCAGCCAAGAGGGAGGTGGCTACACCTTC
NA	TRBV10-3	TRBJ1-1	NA	CAISESLRGGGNTEAFF	TGTGCCATCAGTGAGTCATTGCGCGGGGGAGGGAACACTGAAGCTTTCTTT
NA	TRBV7-2	TRBJ2-1	NA	CASSAFTFEQFF	TGTGCCAGCAGCGCCTTCACTTTTGAGCAGTTCTTC
NA	TRBV7-9	TRBJ2-7	NA	CASTGFGVYEQYF	TGTGCCAGCACCGGTTTTGGAGTTTACGAGCAGTACTTC
TRBD1	TRBV11-2	TRBJ2-3	NA	CASTRGTGTDTDTQYF	TGTGCCAGCACCCGAGGAACCGGGACAGACACAGATACGCAGTATTTT
TRBD1	TRBV5-1	TRBJ2-6	once	CASSFTPLTGSNSGANVLTF	TGCGCCAGCAGCTTCACGCCATTGACAGGGTCTAACTCTGGGGCCAACGTCCTGACTTTC
TRBD1	TRBV7-2	TRBJ1-1	NA	CASSFQTGWNTEAFF	TGTGCCAGCAGCTTCCAGACAGGGTGGAACACTGAAGCTTTCTTT
TRBD1	TRBV6-4	TRBJ1-2	few	CASSDGTVVVYGYTF	TGTGCCAGCAGTGATGGGACAGTTGTGGTCTATGGCTACACCTTC
NA	TRBV7-9	TRBJ2-1	NA	CASSFSLQYNEQFF	TGTGCCAGCAGCTTTAGCCTACAATACAATGAGCAGTTCTTC
NA	TRBV30	TRBJ2-1	NA	CAWSLGGLSYNEQFF	TGTGCCTGGAGTCTTGGCGGACTCTCCTACAATGAGCAGTTCTTC
TRBD2	TRBV5-1	TRBJ2-5	NA	CASSSTSGTQETQYF	TGCGCCAGCAGCTCGACTAGCGGGACGCAAGAGACCCAGTACTTC
TRBD1	TRBV6-5	TRBJ2-3	few	CASSLYRGLKGDTQYF	TGTGCCAGCAGTCTCTACAGGGGCCTCAAGGGAGATACGCAGTATTTT
NA	TRBV12-5	TRBJ2-4	NA	CASGFNIPATRNIQYF	TGTGCTAGTGGCTTTAATATTCCAGCGACCAGAAACATTCAGTACTTC
NA	TRBV3-1	TRBJ2-3	NA	CASSQDLNLAMGYGDTQYF	TGTGCCAGCAGCCAAGACCTGAACCTAGCGATGGGTTATGGAGATACGCAGTATTTT
NA	TRBV25-1	TRBJ1-2	NA	CASTLDSTNYGYTF	TGTGCCAGCACCTTGGACAGCACAAACTATGGCTACACCTTC
NA	TRBV7-2	TRBJ2-3	few	CASKPYRARTDTQYF	TGTGCCAGCAAACCCTACAGGGCTCGCACAGATACGCAGTATTTT
NA	TRBV20-1	TRBJ1-2	many	CSARDNYGYTF	TGCAGTGCTAGAGATAACTATGGCTACACCTTC
TRBD1	TRBV12-3/TRBV12-4	TRBJ1-4	NA	CASSGPGGGNEKLFF	TGTGCCAGCAGTGGACCAGGGGGCGGTAATGAAAAACTGTTTTTT
NA	TRBV5-1	TRBJ2-1	NA	CASSLEERALPYNEQFF	TGCGCCAGCAGCTTGGAAGAGCGGGCCCTGCCCTACAATGAGCAGTTCTTC
NA	TRBV7-9	TRBJ2-7	NA	CASRLGGSNEQYF	TGTGCCAGCAGATTAGGGGGTTCTAACGAGCAGTACTTC
TRBD1	TRBV7-9	TRBJ2-7	few	CASSSGQVTYEQYF	TGTGCCAGCAGCTCGGGACAGGTCACCTACGAGCAGTACTTC
NA	TRBV6-6	TRBJ1-4	once	CASSLPHTTNEKLFF	TGTGCCAGCAGTCTCCCACATACAACTAATGAAAAACTGTTTTTT
NA	TRBV6-2/TRBV6-3	TRBJ2-4	NA	CASNREGKNIQYF	TGTGCCAGCAACAGGGAAGGCAAAAACATTCAGTACTTC
NA	TRBV27	TRBJ2-7	NA	CASSFGVGTRQSEQYF	TGTGCCAGCAGTTTCGGGGTAGGGACACGGCAGTCCGAGCAGTACTTC
NA	TRBV7-2	TRBJ2-7	many	CASSLYEDGSYEQYF	TGTGCCAGCAGCTTATACGAGGACGGTTCCTACGAGCAGTACTTC
NA	TRBV29-1	TRBJ2-7	many	CSVETGSYEQYF	TGCAGCGTTGAAACCGGCTCCTACGAGCAGTACTTC
TRBD1	TRBV12-3/TRBV12-4	TRBJ1-1	NA	CASSYGTGEWATEAFF	TGTGCCAGCAGCTATGGGACAGGGGAGTGGGCGACTGAAGCTTTCTTT
NA	TRBV6-5	TRBJ2-1	NA	CASEHRGVYNEQFF	TGTGCCAGCGAACATAGGGGGGTATACAATGAGCAGTTCTTC
TRBD2	TRBV29-1	TRBJ2-3	NA	CSVSGGSKGDTQYF	TGCAGCGTTAGCGGGGGAAGTAAGGGAGATACGCAGTATTTT
NA	TRBV4-1	TRBJ2-7	few	CASSQDRETYEQYF	TGCGCCAGCAGCCAAGACCGGGAAACCTACGAGCAGTACTTC
NA	TRBV7-6	TRBJ1-2	NA	CASSSQRNYGYTF	TGTGCCAGCAGCTCACAGCGAAACTATGGCTACACCTTC
NA	TRBV2	TRBJ2-3	few	CASSEALRSTDTQYF	TGTGCCAGCAGTGAAGCGCTTCGGAGCACAGATACGCAGTATTTT
NA	TRBV25-1	TRBJ1-2	few	CASSATTSGIYGYTF	TGTGCCAGCAGTGCCACCACGAGTGGTATCTATGGCTACACCTTC
NA	TRBV6-6	TRBJ1-1	few	CASSYPGDRSNTEAFF	TGTGCCAGCAGTTACCCGGGCGACAGATCGAACACTGAAGCTTTCTTT
TRBD2	TRBV6-2/TRBV6-3	TRBJ2-1	NA	CASSSSSGGASEQFF	TGTGCCAGCAGCTCCTCTAGCGGGGGGGCTTCTGAGCAGTTCTTC